This is a list of T cell receptor beta chains from one sample in a study of Ad26.COV2.S vaccination and SARS-CoV-2 variants. TCRdb's copy holds only in-frame clones and misses some; the assay was immunoSEQ multiplex PCR. The table lists about 480,000 clones, around nine tenths of them singletons, with 9.5% to 15% in the top ten. This sample comprised peripheral blood, obtained in a trial of Ad26.COV2.S vaccine versus placebo. Every receptor here comes from a person between 18 and 65 years old who received the Ad26.COV2.S COVID-19 vaccine or a placebo. Both conserved end residues are part of each CDR3. Each record gives: clone size, D gene, J gene, V gene, CDR3 protein, CDR3 DNA. D genes are given only for firm matches. Expanded clones are given a class, and other clones once, few, many or no size at all.

clone size: NA; D gene: NA; J gene: TRBJ2-3; V gene: TRBV7-8; CDR3 protein: CASMASPSTDTQYF; CDR3 DNA: TGTGCCAGCATGGCTAGCCCAAGCACAGATACGCAGTATTTT
clone size: NA; D gene: NA; J gene: TRBJ1-2; V gene: TRBV4-1; CDR3 protein: CASSQGQTSFYGYTF; CDR3 DNA: TGCGCCAGCAGCCAAGGACAGACCAGTTTTTATGGCTACACCTTC
clone size: NA; D gene: TRBD1; J gene: TRBJ2-2; V gene: TRBV27; CDR3 protein: CASSFRGPYTGELFF; CDR3 DNA: TGTGCCAGCAGTTTTAGGGGGCCTTACACCGGGGAGCTGTTTTTT
clone size: NA; D gene: TRBD1; J gene: TRBJ1-1; V gene: TRBV7-2; CDR3 protein: CASSPDRGRIMNTEAFF; CDR3 DNA: TGTGCCAGCAGCCCGGACAGGGGGAGGATCATGAACACTGAAGCTTTCTTT
clone size: NA; D gene: NA; J gene: TRBJ2-7; V gene: TRBV12-3/TRBV12-4; CDR3 protein: CASSFNKAGEQYF; CDR3 DNA: TGTGCCAGCAGTTTCAACAAAGCTGGCGAGCAGTACTTC
clone size: NA; D gene: NA; J gene: TRBJ2-7; V gene: TRBV27; CDR3 protein: CASTPQLGFGEQYF; CDR3 DNA: TGTGCCAGCACCCCTCAGCTTGGGTTCGGCGAGCAGTACTTC
clone size: NA; D gene: NA; J gene: TRBJ2-7; V gene: TRBV6-2/TRBV6-3; CDR3 protein: CASSAGPRWARHEQYF; CDR3 DNA: TGTGCCAGCAGCGCCGGACCGAGGTGGGCCCGGCACGAGCAGTACTTC
clone size: NA; D gene: NA; J gene: TRBJ1-3; V gene: TRBV4-3; CDR3 protein: CASSRDRSLSGNTIYF; CDR3 DNA: TGCGCCAGCAGCCGAGACAGGTCCCTCTCTGGAAACACCATATATTTT
clone size: few; D gene: NA; J gene: TRBJ2-2; V gene: TRBV6-6; CDR3 protein: CASSFPPGELFF; CDR3 DNA: TGTGCCAGCAGTTTCCCGCCCGGGGAGCTGTTTTTT
clone size: NA; D gene: NA; J gene: TRBJ2-5; V gene: TRBV5-4; CDR3 protein: CASSLVTVSETQYF; CDR3 DNA: TGTGCCAGCAGCTTGGTTACGGTTTCGGAGACCCAGTACTTC
clone size: NA; D gene: NA; J gene: TRBJ2-7; V gene: TRBV29-1; CDR3 protein: CSVVGETYEQYF; CDR3 DNA: TGCAGCGTTGTCGGGGAAACCTACGAGCAGTACTTC
clone size: NA; D gene: NA; J gene: TRBJ1-1; V gene: TRBV24-1; CDR3 protein: CATSDLGGRPAEAFF; CDR3 DNA: TGTGCCACCAGTGATTTGGGGGGGAGGCCCGCTGAAGCTTTCTTT
clone size: NA; D gene: NA; J gene: TRBJ1-1; V gene: TRBV28; CDR3 protein: CASSPLDSSSIKNTEAFF; CDR3 DNA: TGTGCCAGCAGCCCGTTAGACAGTTCGTCGATAAAGAACACTGAAGCTTTCTTT
clone size: NA; D gene: NA; J gene: TRBJ1-2; V gene: TRBV3-1/TRBV3-2; CDR3 protein: CASSLQRGYTF; CDR3 DNA: TGTGCCAGCAGCCTTCAGCGGGGCTACACCTTC
clone size: NA; D gene: NA; J gene: TRBJ2-1; V gene: TRBV27; CDR3 protein: CASSYTRLGTSYEQFF; CDR3 DNA: TGTGCCAGCAGTTACACACGACTGGGGACCTCGTATGAGCAGTTCTTC
clone size: NA; D gene: NA; J gene: TRBJ1-2; V gene: TRBV4-3; CDR3 protein: CASSQDFSPYGYTF; CDR3 DNA: TGCGCCAGCAGCCAAGATTTCAGTCCCTATGGCTACACCTTC
clone size: once; D gene: NA; J gene: TRBJ2-2; V gene: TRBV2; CDR3 protein: CASSEDQRAANTGELFF; CDR3 DNA: TGTGCCAGCAGTGAAGATCAGCGGGCCGCGAACACCGGGGAGCTGTTTTTT
clone size: NA; D gene: TRBD1; J gene: TRBJ1-1; V gene: TRBV6-6; CDR3 protein: CASSRGQVTSTEAFF; CDR3 DNA: TGTGCCAGCAGTCGCGGACAGGTCACGAGCACTGAAGCTTTCTTT
clone size: NA; D gene: NA; J gene: TRBJ1-6; V gene: TRBV5-6; CDR3 protein: CASTVGGQGWPLHF; CDR3 DNA: TGTGCCAGCACCGTTGGGGGCCAAGGCTGGCCCCTCCACTTT
clone size: NA; D gene: NA; J gene: TRBJ2-2; V gene: TRBV27; CDR3 protein: CASSWTPTGELFF; CDR3 DNA: TGTGCCAGCAGTTGGACACCAACCGGGGAGCTGTTTTTT
clone size: NA; D gene: TRBD2; J gene: TRBJ2-1; V gene: TRBV3-1/TRBV3-2; CDR3 protein: CASSQAYRVTSGNNEQFF; CDR3 DNA: TGTGCCAGCAGCCAAGCATATCGGGTGACTAGCGGAAACAATGAGCAGTTCTTC
clone size: NA; D gene: TRBD2; J gene: TRBJ2-7; V gene: TRBV29-1; CDR3 protein: CSVVSGGSYEQYF; CDR3 DNA: TGCAGCGTTGTTAGCGGGGGATCCTACGAGCAGTACTTC
clone size: NA; D gene: NA; J gene: TRBJ1-3; V gene: TRBV19; CDR3 protein: CASSTLGIGGNTIYF; CDR3 DNA: TGTGCCAGTAGTACACTGGGCATCGGTGGAAACACCATATATTTT
clone size: once; D gene: NA; J gene: TRBJ2-2; V gene: TRBV6-2/TRBV6-3; CDR3 protein: CASSRPGRLNTGELFF; CDR3 DNA: TGTGCCAGCAGTCGCCCGGGACGCCTAAACACCGGGGAGCTGTTTTTT
clone size: NA; D gene: NA; J gene: TRBJ2-2; V gene: TRBV24-1; CDR3 protein: CAAANAGPLPTELFF; CDR3 DNA: TGTGCCGCCGCGAACGCAGGACCGCTACCCACGGAGCTGTTTTTT
clone size: NA; D gene: NA; J gene: TRBJ2-5; V gene: TRBV18; CDR3 protein: CASSPDGLVETQYF; CDR3 DNA: TGTGCCAGCTCACCCGACGGGCTAGTGGAGACCCAGTACTTC
clone size: NA; D gene: TRBD2; J gene: TRBJ2-2; V gene: TRBV15; CDR3 protein: CATSRIRRAGGNTGELFF; CDR3 DNA: TGTGCCACCAGCAGGATTAGACGAGCGGGGGGGAACACCGGGGAGCTGTTTTTT
clone size: NA; D gene: NA; J gene: TRBJ1-3; V gene: TRBV19; CDR3 protein: CASSPEPWAGNTIYF; CDR3 DNA: TGTGCCAGTAGCCCCGAGCCCTGGGCGGGAAACACCATATATTTT
clone size: NA; D gene: NA; J gene: TRBJ1-2; V gene: TRBV6-5; CDR3 protein: CASSYSGGGGYTF; CDR3 DNA: TGTGCCAGCAGTTATAGCGGGGGAGGGGGCTACACCTTC
clone size: few; D gene: NA; J gene: TRBJ2-2; V gene: TRBV7-6; CDR3 protein: CASSSIIVRELFF; CDR3 DNA: TGTGCCAGCAGCTCAATCATTGTTAGGGAGCTGTTTTTT
clone size: NA; D gene: TRBD1; J gene: TRBJ1-5; V gene: TRBV6-4; CDR3 protein: CASRREQGSGPQHF; CDR3 DNA: TGTGCCAGCAGACGAGAACAGGGGTCGGGGCCCCAGCATTTT
clone size: once; D gene: NA; J gene: TRBJ2-3; V gene: TRBV19; CDR3 protein: CASSAQAQGVTDTQYF; CDR3 DNA: TGTGCCAGTAGTGCTCAGGCCCAGGGAGTCACAGATACGCAGTATTTT
clone size: NA; D gene: NA; J gene: TRBJ1-2; V gene: TRBV2; CDR3 protein: CASKPGPAPDGYTF; CDR3 DNA: TGTGCCAGCAAACCCGGCCCTGCTCCGGATGGCTACACCTTC
clone size: NA; D gene: TRBD1; J gene: TRBJ2-7; V gene: TRBV28; CDR3 protein: CASRRTGGYEQYF; CDR3 DNA: TGTGCCAGCAGGAGGACAGGGGGGTACGAGCAGTACTTC
clone size: NA; D gene: NA; J gene: TRBJ1-1; V gene: TRBV6-2/TRBV6-3; CDR3 protein: CASSYPDPEAFF; CDR3 DNA: TGTGCCAGCAGTTACCCGGACCCTGAAGCTTTCTTT
clone size: NA; D gene: NA; J gene: TRBJ2-3; V gene: TRBV4-3; CDR3 protein: CASSQSPTSTDTQYF; CDR3 DNA: TGCGCCAGCAGCCAGAGCCCAACTAGCACAGATACGCAGTATTTT
clone size: NA; D gene: NA; J gene: TRBJ2-5; V gene: TRBV2; CDR3 protein: CASSILGRETQYF; CDR3 DNA: TGTGCCAGCAGTATACTAGGAAGAGAGACCCAGTACTTC
clone size: NA; D gene: NA; J gene: TRBJ1-4; V gene: TRBV7-9; CDR3 protein: CASSLIGGGEKLFF; CDR3 DNA: TGTGCCAGCAGCTTAATCGGCGGCGGGGAAAAACTGTTTTTT
clone size: NA; D gene: NA; J gene: TRBJ2-2; V gene: TRBV5-6; CDR3 protein: CASSLSFDTGELFF; CDR3 DNA: TGTGCCAGCAGCTTGAGCTTCGACACCGGGGAGCTGTTTTTT
clone size: NA; D gene: NA; J gene: TRBJ1-2; V gene: TRBV7-2; CDR3 protein: CASSPGGGLLVYGYTF; CDR3 DNA: TGTGCCAGCAGCCCAGGAGGGGGGCTTCTTGTCTATGGCTACACCTTC
clone size: NA; D gene: NA; J gene: TRBJ2-6; V gene: TRBV30; CDR3 protein: CARGGLNVLTF; CDR3 DNA: TGTGCCCGAGGGGGGCTGAACGTCCTGACTTTC
clone size: NA; D gene: TRBD1; J gene: TRBJ1-2; V gene: TRBV28; CDR3 protein: CASTLQGALGYTF; CDR3 DNA: TGTGCCAGCACCCTACAGGGGGCGCTTGGCTACACCTTC